This record concerns one T cell receptor (beta chain) sequence. Its specificity is not known. Here immunoSEQ multiplex PCR was the method, and the copy in TCRdb shows in-frame clones only, minus some. The profile shows roughly 140,000 clones, 80% to 90% of them singletons. The sample originates from a study of radiation and T cells in renal cell carcinoma. Study at large: Nephrectomy followed 15 Gy stereotactic body radiation by 4 weeks. Study results and limitations: Without pretreatment biopsies, baseline tumor clonotype presence was undetermined. Top tumor clonotypes rose in blood 2 weeks post-radiation, then contracted.

The time point is: blood 2 weeks post-SBRT. Treatment denoted: 15 Gy SBRT to primary tumor, nephrectomy 4 weeks later. This renal cell carcinoma was of the clear cell type. V was cut by 6 bases and J by 3 bases, with 10 bases left in between. Germline V gene lookup returns CDR1 LNHNV and CDR2 YYDKDF (reference sequence). The CDR3 has 13 residues. This TCR was recovered from a woman aged 45-65 years with renal cell carcinoma. The input for sequencing was blood, taken from a patient whose treatment included radiotherapy and nephrectomy. This chain links TRBV15 with TRBJ2-3; D possibly uses TRBD1 or TRBD2 (6 bases each). CDR3 region: CATRGGVTDTQYF. For the CDR3, the DNA is TGTGCCACCAGGGGGGGCGTGACAGATACGCAGTATTTT.